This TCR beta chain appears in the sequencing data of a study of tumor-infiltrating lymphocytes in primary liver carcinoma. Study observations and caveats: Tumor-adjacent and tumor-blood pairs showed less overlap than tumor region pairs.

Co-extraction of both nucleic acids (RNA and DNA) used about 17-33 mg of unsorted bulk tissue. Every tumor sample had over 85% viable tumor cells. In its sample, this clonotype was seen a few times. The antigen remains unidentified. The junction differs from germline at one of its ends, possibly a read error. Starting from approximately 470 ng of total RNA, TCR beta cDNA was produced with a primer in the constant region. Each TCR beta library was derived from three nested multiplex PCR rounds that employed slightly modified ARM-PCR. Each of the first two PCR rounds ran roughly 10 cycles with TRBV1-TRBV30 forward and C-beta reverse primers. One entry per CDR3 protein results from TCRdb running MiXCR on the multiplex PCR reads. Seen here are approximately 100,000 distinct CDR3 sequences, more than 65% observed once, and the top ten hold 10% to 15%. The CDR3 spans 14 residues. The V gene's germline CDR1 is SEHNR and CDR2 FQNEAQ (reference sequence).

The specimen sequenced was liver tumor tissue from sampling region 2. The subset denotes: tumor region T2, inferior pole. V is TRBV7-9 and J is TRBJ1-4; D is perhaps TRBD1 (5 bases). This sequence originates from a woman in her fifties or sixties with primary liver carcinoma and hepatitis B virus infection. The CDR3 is CASSLAGQNENLFF. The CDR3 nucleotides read TGTGCCAGCAGCTTGGCGGGGCAGAATGAAAATCTGTTTTTT. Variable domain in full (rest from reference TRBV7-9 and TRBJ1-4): DTGVSQNPRHKITKRGQNVTFRCDPISEHNRLYWYRQTLGQGPEFLTYFQNEAQLEKSRLLSDRFSAERPKGSFSTLEIQRTEQGDSAMYLCASSLAGQNENLFFGSGTQLSVL.